A selection of T cell receptor beta chains follows, all from one sample in a study of T cells in Graves' hyperthyroidism and ophthalmopathy. One entry per CDR3 protein results from TCRdb running MiXCR on the multiplex PCR reads. The sample carries roughly 420,000 distinct CDR3 sequences, approximately 15% recorded once. Sequenced: blood. The receptors derive from a woman under 30 with Graves' hyperthyroidism. The CDR3 runs from the conserved cysteine through the conserved F or W. Each record gives: J gene, clone size, V gene, D gene, CDR3 protein, CDR3 DNA. The D gene is left open where the match is weak. The size field is filled for only some rows; it gives once, few, many or a size class.

J gene: TRBJ1-4
clone size: NA
V gene: TRBV4-3
D gene: NA
CDR3 protein: CASSQEGALTNEKLFF
CDR3 DNA: TGCGCCAGCAGCCAAGAAGGGGCGCTTACTAATGAAAAACTGTTTTTT

J gene: TRBJ1-1
clone size: many
V gene: TRBV28
D gene: NA
CDR3 protein: CASSYGTREAFF
CDR3 DNA: TGTGCCAGCAGCTACGGGACACGTGAAGCTTTCTTT

J gene: TRBJ1-1
clone size: NA
V gene: TRBV12-3/TRBV12-4
D gene: NA
CDR3 protein: CASTDIGTEAFF
CDR3 DNA: TGTGCCAGCACGGATATAGGAACTGAAGCTTTCTTT

J gene: TRBJ2-7
clone size: many
V gene: TRBV30
D gene: TRBD2
CDR3 protein: CAWSQGLAGRYEQYF
CDR3 DNA: TGTGCCTGGAGCCAGGGACTAGCGGGACGCTACGAGCAGTACTTC

J gene: TRBJ2-7
clone size: many
V gene: TRBV5-1
D gene: NA
CDR3 protein: CASSVLEGGYEQYF
CDR3 DNA: TGCGCCAGCAGCGTTCTGGAAGGGGGTTACGAGCAGTACTTC

J gene: TRBJ2-1
clone size: NA
V gene: TRBV28
D gene: TRBD1
CDR3 protein: CASRPDRGLDGVDEQFF
CDR3 DNA: TGTGCCAGCAGACCGGACAGGGGGTTGGATGGGGTCGATGAGCAGTTCTTC

J gene: TRBJ1-4
clone size: NA
V gene: TRBV7-8
D gene: NA
CDR3 protein: CASSLVFGGKEKLFF
CDR3 DNA: TGTGCCAGCAGCTTAGTTTTCGGGGGCAAGGAAAAACTGTTTTTT

J gene: TRBJ2-3
clone size: many
V gene: TRBV20-1
D gene: NA
CDR3 protein: CSAQRDRHTDTQYF
CDR3 DNA: TGCAGTGCTCAGCGGGACAGACACACAGATACGCAGTATTTT

J gene: TRBJ1-2
clone size: few
V gene: TRBV24-1
D gene: NA
CDR3 protein: CATSDTGQNYGYTF
CDR3 DNA: TGTGCCACCAGTGACACGGGACAAAACTATGGCTACACCTTC

J gene: TRBJ2-6
clone size: few
V gene: TRBV27
D gene: NA
CDR3 protein: CASSFRVLGVSGANVLTF
CDR3 DNA: TGTGCCAGCAGTTTCCGGGTATTGGGTGTCTCTGGGGCCAACGTCCTGACTTTC

J gene: TRBJ2-7
clone size: many
V gene: TRBV6-4
D gene: TRBD2
CDR3 protein: CASSVGRLAGLNEQYF
CDR3 DNA: TGTGCCAGCAGTGTCGGAAGACTAGCGGGATTGAACGAGCAGTACTTC

J gene: TRBJ2-7
clone size: many
V gene: TRBV12-3/TRBV12-4
D gene: TRBD1
CDR3 protein: CASSWGPGQGTYEQYF
CDR3 DNA: TGTGCCAGCAGTTGGGGGCCGGGACAGGGGACCTACGAGCAGTACTTC

J gene: TRBJ1-2
clone size: many
V gene: TRBV19
D gene: NA
CDR3 protein: CASCPLPGQNYGYTF
CDR3 DNA: TGTGCCAGTTGCCCACTTCCTGGACAGAACTATGGCTACACCTTC

J gene: TRBJ1-3
clone size: few
V gene: TRBV29-1
D gene: TRBD1
CDR3 protein: CSVAGTGRDAAGNTIYF
CDR3 DNA: TGCAGCGTTGCGGGGACAGGACGAGACGCAGCTGGAAACACCATATATTTT

J gene: TRBJ2-6
clone size: few
V gene: TRBV28
D gene: TRBD1
CDR3 protein: CASSPRGQGALGANVLTF
CDR3 DNA: TGTGCCAGCAGTCCAAGGGGACAGGGGGCGCTTGGGGCCAACGTCCTGACTTTC

J gene: TRBJ1-5
clone size: NA
V gene: TRBV30
D gene: NA
CDR3 protein: CAWSVPVGESQPQHF
CDR3 DNA: TGTGCCTGGAGTGTACCCGTAGGGGAGAGTCAGCCCCAGCATTTT

J gene: TRBJ2-7
clone size: NA
V gene: TRBV5-1
D gene: NA
CDR3 protein: CASSARTGLHEQYF
CDR3 DNA: TGCGCCAGCAGCGCGAGAACCGGACTCCACGAGCAGTACTTC

J gene: TRBJ2-7
clone size: few
V gene: TRBV29-1
D gene: NA
CDR3 protein: CSVEMGGGGGEQYF
CDR3 DNA: TGCAGCGTTGAAATGGGAGGGGGCGGGGGCGAGCAGTACTTC

J gene: TRBJ2-7
clone size: NA
V gene: TRBV30
D gene: TRBD2
CDR3 protein: CAWGALAGGPGEQYF
CDR3 DNA: TGTGCCTGGGGTGCCCTAGCGGGAGGGCCGGGGGAGCAGTACTTC

J gene: TRBJ2-1
clone size: many
V gene: TRBV5-1
D gene: NA
CDR3 protein: CASSRSGLVQEQFF
CDR3 DNA: TGCGCCAGCAGCCGCTCCGGGTTGGTTCAAGAGCAGTTCTTC

J gene: TRBJ1-1
clone size: NA
V gene: TRBV19
D gene: NA
CDR3 protein: CASSTDMKNTEAFF
CDR3 DNA: TGTGCCAGTAGTACGGACATGAAGAACACTGAAGCTTTCTTT

J gene: TRBJ1-3
clone size: few
V gene: TRBV5-5
D gene: NA
CDR3 protein: CASSFGSAGVGNTIYF
CDR3 DNA: TGTGCCAGCAGCTTCGGGAGTGCGGGGGTAGGAAACACCATATATTTT

J gene: TRBJ2-3
clone size: many
V gene: TRBV7-3
D gene: NA
CDR3 protein: CASSLIGGATDTQYF
CDR3 DNA: TGTGCCAGCAGCTTAATCGGCGGAGCCACAGATACGCAGTATTTT

J gene: TRBJ2-7
clone size: many
V gene: TRBV20-1
D gene: NA
CDR3 protein: CSASLSYEQYF
CDR3 DNA: TGCAGTGCTAGTCTCTCCTACGAGCAGTACTTC

J gene: TRBJ2-1
clone size: NA
V gene: TRBV5-6
D gene: NA
CDR3 protein: CATKSWGASSYEQFF
CDR3 DNA: TGTGCCACCAAGTCGTGGGGGGCAAGCTCCTACGAGCAGTTCTTC

J gene: TRBJ2-5
clone size: NA
V gene: TRBV6-1
D gene: TRBD2
CDR3 protein: CASSDRTSGRGETQYF
CDR3 DNA: TGTGCCAGCAGTGACAGGACTAGCGGGAGGGGAGAGACCCAGTACTTC

J gene: TRBJ2-5
clone size: many
V gene: TRBV6-1
D gene: TRBD2
CDR3 protein: CASSVTSGGQETQYF
CDR3 DNA: TGTGCCAGCAGTGTGACTAGCGGGGGCCAAGAGACCCAGTACTTC

J gene: TRBJ2-5
clone size: many
V gene: TRBV2
D gene: NA
CDR3 protein: CASSLDGSGETQYF
CDR3 DNA: TGTGCCAGCAGTTTGGACGGGAGCGGAGAGACCCAGTACTTC

J gene: TRBJ1-1
clone size: NA
V gene: TRBV9
D gene: NA
CDR3 protein: CASSVELITEAFF
CDR3 DNA: TGTGCCAGCAGCGTAGAACTTATCACTGAAGCTTTCTTT

J gene: TRBJ1-3
clone size: NA
V gene: TRBV6-5
D gene: NA
CDR3 protein: CASSYGGHSGNTIYF
CDR3 DNA: TGTGCCAGCAGTTACGGGGGCCACTCTGGAAACACCATATATTTT

J gene: TRBJ1-2
clone size: many
V gene: TRBV5-1
D gene: NA
CDR3 protein: CASSSGLERAKIGYTF
CDR3 DNA: TGCGCCAGCAGCTCCGGCCTAGAAAGGGCCAAGATTGGCTACACCTTC

J gene: TRBJ1-5
clone size: few
V gene: TRBV7-9
D gene: NA
CDR3 protein: CASSLGESQPQHF
CDR3 DNA: TGTGCCAGCAGCTTAGGGGAAAGTCAGCCCCAGCATTTT

J gene: TRBJ2-7
clone size: many
V gene: TRBV6-1
D gene: TRBD1
CDR3 protein: CASSETRQGWYEQYF
CDR3 DNA: TGTGCCAGCAGTGAAACCAGACAGGGTTGGTACGAGCAGTACTTC

J gene: TRBJ1-6
clone size: many
V gene: TRBV5-8
D gene: NA
CDR3 protein: CASSPSPLQGRGSPLHF
CDR3 DNA: TGTGCCAGCAGCCCCTCCCCTCTTCAGGGACGGGGTTCACCCCTCCACTTT

J gene: TRBJ1-2
clone size: few
V gene: TRBV28
D gene: TRBD1
CDR3 protein: CASSLGTGTPIYGYTF
CDR3 DNA: TGTGCCAGCAGTTTGGGGACAGGGACCCCTATCTATGGCTACACCTTC

J gene: TRBJ2-7
clone size: few
V gene: TRBV9
D gene: NA
CDR3 protein: CAGARHAIVHEQYF
CDR3 DNA: TGTGCCGGCGCACGTCACGCGATCGTCCACGAGCAGTACTTC

J gene: TRBJ2-5
clone size: many
V gene: TRBV3-1
D gene: NA
CDR3 protein: CASSQEGGQETQYF
CDR3 DNA: TGTGCCAGCAGCCAAGAAGGGGGGCAAGAGACCCAGTACTTC

J gene: TRBJ2-1
clone size: many
V gene: TRBV7-9
D gene: TRBD2
CDR3 protein: CASSLGGLAGASFYNEQFF
CDR3 DNA: TGTGCCAGCAGCTTAGGTGGACTAGCGGGAGCGTCCTTCTACAATGAGCAGTTCTTC

J gene: TRBJ2-7
clone size: many
V gene: TRBV30
D gene: TRBD2
CDR3 protein: CAWSKASGSRYEQYF
CDR3 DNA: TGTGCCTGGAGCAAGGCTAGCGGGAGTCGTTACGAGCAGTACTTC

J gene: TRBJ2-2
clone size: many
V gene: TRBV7-2
D gene: TRBD2
CDR3 protein: CASSLKTGGTGELFF
CDR3 DNA: TGTGCCAGCAGCTTAAAAACCGGGGGGACCGGGGAGCTGTTTTTT

J gene: TRBJ2-5
clone size: NA
V gene: TRBV2
D gene: TRBD2
CDR3 protein: CAGGLAGHRIETQYF
CDR3 DNA: TGTGCCGGGGGACTAGCGGGACATCGAATAGAGACCCAGTACTTC